This TCR beta chain came from a study of cytomegalovirus exposure and HLA in healthy donors. Study-level findings and limits: Later genetic work tied a missense DCLRE1C variant to beta-chain V and J trimming. Analysis performed later found roughly 17,000 TCR beta sequences associated with HLA alleles at 0.05 false discovery rate. Solely CMV serostatus was available to characterize immune exposure.

With regard to this clone: Its antigen is as yet unknown.

Primers included in the PCR were 60 Vbeta and 13 Jbeta primers. Generated by immunoSEQ multiplex PCR, the TCRdb table keeps only in-frame clones and is missing some. The sample includes 130,000 to 150,000 clones, around 80% of them seen just once. Material: PBMCs. This clonotype originated in a man aged 40-50 years in good health and CMV-seropositive.

CDR3 DNA: TGCGCCAGCAGCTTGGAGCCCGGACTGGCCTACGAGCAGTACTTC. Amino acid sequence: CASSLEPGLAYEQYF. The J gene is TRBJ2-7, the V gene TRBV5-1, with D maybe TRBD2 (5 bases). V gave up 0 bases and J gave up 2 bases, with 12 bases separating them. CDR3 length: 15 amino acids. Germline values: CDR1 SGHRS, CDR2 YFSETQ.